The clone carrying this T cell receptor beta chain was recorded many times. The target antigen is unknown. The germline V gene encodes CDR1 SGHAT and CDR2 FQNNGV. Trimming left V 2 bases short and J 6 bases short, with 8 bases between. The CDR3 is 13 residues long. The entry originates in a study of T cells in Graves' hyperthyroidism and ophthalmopathy. In the study overall: Specimen type is peripheral blood, collected at initial diagnosis prior to any treatment.

Researchers amplified the TCR beta CDR3 regions from RNA transcripts. The primer set for the first-round RT-PCR of the TCR CDR3 was HTBI. TCRdb passed the multiplex PCR reads through MiXCR, listing each CDR3 protein once. The data hold under 750,000 distinct CDR3 sequences, with roughly 20% observed a single time. Points from the study as a whole: In the blood, most expanded thyroid clonotypes above 0.001 appeared as well.

The sample consisted of blood. The genes are TRBV11-2 and TRBJ2-1; unclear D gene. The clonotype was recovered from a woman in her fifties or sixties with Graves' hyperthyroidism that later progressed to Graves' ophthalmopathy. The CDR3 DNA reads as TGTGCCAGCAGCTTATTTAGGCCCAATGAGCAGTTCTTC. It encodes CASSLFRPNEQFF.